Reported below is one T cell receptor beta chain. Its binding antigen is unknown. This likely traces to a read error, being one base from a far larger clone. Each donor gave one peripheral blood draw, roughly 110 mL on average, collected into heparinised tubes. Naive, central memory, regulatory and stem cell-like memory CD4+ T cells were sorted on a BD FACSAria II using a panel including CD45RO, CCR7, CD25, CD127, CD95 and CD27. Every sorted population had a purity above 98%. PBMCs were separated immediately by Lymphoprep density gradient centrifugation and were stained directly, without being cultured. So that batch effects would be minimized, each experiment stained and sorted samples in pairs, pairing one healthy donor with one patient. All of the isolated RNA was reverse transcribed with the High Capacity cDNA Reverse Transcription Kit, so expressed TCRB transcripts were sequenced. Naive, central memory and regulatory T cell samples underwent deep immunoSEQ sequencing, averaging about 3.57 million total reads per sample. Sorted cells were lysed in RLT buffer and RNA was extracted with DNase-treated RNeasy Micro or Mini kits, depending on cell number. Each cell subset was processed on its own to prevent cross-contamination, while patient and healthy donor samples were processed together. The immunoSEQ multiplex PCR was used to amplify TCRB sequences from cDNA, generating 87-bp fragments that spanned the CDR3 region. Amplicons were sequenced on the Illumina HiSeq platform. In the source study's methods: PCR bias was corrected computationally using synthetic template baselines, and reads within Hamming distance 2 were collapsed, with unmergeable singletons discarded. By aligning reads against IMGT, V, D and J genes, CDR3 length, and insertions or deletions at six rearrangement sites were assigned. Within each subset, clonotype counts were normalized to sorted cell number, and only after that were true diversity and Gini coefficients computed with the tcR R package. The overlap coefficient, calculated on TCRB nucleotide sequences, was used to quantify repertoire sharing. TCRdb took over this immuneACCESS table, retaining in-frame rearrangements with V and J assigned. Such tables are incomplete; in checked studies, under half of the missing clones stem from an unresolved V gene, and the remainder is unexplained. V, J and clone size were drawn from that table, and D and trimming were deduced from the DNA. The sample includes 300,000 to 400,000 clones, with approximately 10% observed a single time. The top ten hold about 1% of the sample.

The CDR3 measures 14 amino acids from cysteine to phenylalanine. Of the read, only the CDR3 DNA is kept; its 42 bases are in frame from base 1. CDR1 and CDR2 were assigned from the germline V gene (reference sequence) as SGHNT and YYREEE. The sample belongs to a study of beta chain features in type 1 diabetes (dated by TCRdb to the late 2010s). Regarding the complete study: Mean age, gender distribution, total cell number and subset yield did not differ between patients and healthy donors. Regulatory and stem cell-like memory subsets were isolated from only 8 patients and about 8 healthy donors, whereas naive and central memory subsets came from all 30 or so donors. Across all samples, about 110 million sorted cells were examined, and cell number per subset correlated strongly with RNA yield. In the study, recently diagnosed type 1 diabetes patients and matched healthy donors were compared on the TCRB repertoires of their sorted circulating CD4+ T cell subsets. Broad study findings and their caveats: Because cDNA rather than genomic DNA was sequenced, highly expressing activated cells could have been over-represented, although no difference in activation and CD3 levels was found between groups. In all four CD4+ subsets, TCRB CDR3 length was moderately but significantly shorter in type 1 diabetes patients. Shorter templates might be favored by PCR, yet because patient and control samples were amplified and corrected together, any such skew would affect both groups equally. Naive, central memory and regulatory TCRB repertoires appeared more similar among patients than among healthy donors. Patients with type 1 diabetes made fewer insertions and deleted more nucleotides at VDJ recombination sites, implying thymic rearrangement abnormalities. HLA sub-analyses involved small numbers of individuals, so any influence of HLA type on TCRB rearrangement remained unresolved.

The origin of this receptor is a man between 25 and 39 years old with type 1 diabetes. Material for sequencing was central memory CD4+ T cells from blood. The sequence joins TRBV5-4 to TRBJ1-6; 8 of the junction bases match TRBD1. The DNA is TGCGCCAGCAGCCAATGGACAGGGAATTCACCCCTCCACTTT. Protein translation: CASSQWTGNSPLHF.